This T cell receptor beta chain was sequenced for a study of T cells in Graves' hyperthyroidism and ophthalmopathy (dated 2019 in TCRdb). For context, the study as a whole: Peripheral blood samples were taken at initial diagnosis, before any treatment was given. According to the paper, TCR Vbeta CDR3 sequencing was carried out on about 140 peripheral blood samples, which came from over 40 ophthalmopathy, around 74 hyperthyroidism and about 17 progressor patients. To identify distinguishing TCR V-J signatures, a discovery cohort of 100 patients was used, comprising roughly 45 with Graves' ophthalmopathy and 57 with stable Graves' hyperthyroidism. The study also compared thyroid tissue and blood T-cell repertoires from more than five Graves' hyperthyroidism patients. Once sampling was done, hyperthyroidism patients were given methimazole at a starting dose of 30 mg daily, whereas ophthalmopathy patients were given high-dose intravenous methylprednisolone. For training and testing, the 80 to 100 patients in the discovery cohort were randomly divided in a 7:3 ratio. Prospective prediction of ophthalmopathy was tested in an independent validation cohort of 18 to 20 hyperthyroidism patients and approximately 17 patients who later progressed to ophthalmopathy.

This clonotype was seen many times. Its binding antigen is unknown. Per-nucleotide qualities are absent, and no much larger clonotype sits a single base away. In the ophthalmopathy patients, disease was moderately to severely active, with a Clinical Activity Score of 3 or more, a NOSPECS grade of 4 or more, and a duration of less than 3 months. The study excluded patients with uncontrolled infections, other autoimmune diseases, pregnancy or lactation. Diagnoses were established on the basis of clinical symptoms, serum thyroxine and TRAb, thyroid ultrasound, and orbital computed tomography. PBMCs were separated from 8 to 10 ml of fresh peripheral blood using Ficoll-Paque density gradient centrifugation. Total RNA was extracted with Trizol reagent, and quality was checked on an Agilent 2100 Bioanalyzer. Looking up the germline V gene yields CDR1 SQVTM and CDR2 ANQGSEA. Reading from cysteine to phenylalanine, the CDR3 counts 13 amino acids. Only CDR3 DNA remains: 39 bases, in frame from the first base. From V the trimming removes 7 bases and from J it removes 0 bases, while the gene matches leave 5 bases of the junction unaccounted for.

TCR beta CDR3 regions were amplified from RNA transcripts. The TCR CDR3 was subjected to a first round of RT-PCR using the HTBI primer set and the Qiagen OneStep RT-PCR kit. A second multiplex PCR round built the libraries, followed by size selection and purification. Sequencing of the libraries was done on an Illumina HiSeq2000 using paired-end 100 bp reads. The authors' pipeline ran thus. SOAPnuke was used to process the raw data, with reads discarded if the reads contained adapters or uncalled bases, had a mean Phred below 15, or lacked an exact constant-primer or identifier match. High-quality paired reads were merged using COPE v1.2.5, and each unique nucleotide sequence was defined as a clonotype. MiTCR v1.1 was used to align clonotypes to the IMGT TRBV, TRBD and TRBJ reference segments. The analysis was restricted to V-J combinations with a frequency above 0.0001, which together covered just over 98% of the repertoires. A TCS score was defined as the ratio between F50 (clonal expansion) and ExV (chaos), using BLOSUM62-based TCRdist between CDR3 peptides within each V-J. Welch's t-statistics and random forest reduced 450 to 600 V-J features to 13, which were used in a naive Bayes classifier (R e1071). TCRdb reanalyzed the raw reads on its own, using fastp at Q25 for trimming and MiXCR for clone calling, and kept in-frame beta chains. Every CDR3 protein is listed once, alongside the most common genes and DNA of its rows. These V and J calls are TCRdb output, not the study's own analysis. The sample contains over 300,000 distinct CDR3 sequences, 12% to 15% of them found a single time. The ten largest clones represent roughly 33% of the sample.

The research as a whole found: During validation, the model predicted progression to ophthalmopathy a median of approximately 6 months ahead of onset, with almost 71% sensitivity and around 73% specificity. Most expanded thyroid clonotypes (frequency above 0.001) were also detected in blood, suggesting blood repertoires may reflect thyroid immune responses. A 13 V-J signature model separated ophthalmopathy from stable hyperthyroidism, with 87.88% sensitivity and just under 84% specificity in cross-validation and 80%/75% in testing. No statistical method was used to set the sample size in advance, and investigators knew the group allocation.

Recombination connected TRBV29-1 to TRBJ1-1; 7 bases in the junction line up with TRBD1. The specimen was blood. This TCR was sampled from a woman in her thirties or forties with Graves' ophthalmopathy. The CDR3 protein is CSAGQVVNTEAFF. The DNA sequence is as follows: TGCAGCGCCGGACAGGTGGTGAACACTGAAGCTTTCTTT.